A single T cell receptor beta chain is shown here with its context. Its antigen is as yet unknown. The data stem from a study of blood T cells in healthy people across ages. Total RNA extraction produced at least 5.5 micrograms (per sample) for the study. Whole-study results and caveats: In older individuals, TCR beta diversity per million T cells was lower, falling roughly linearly with age. Long-lived donors carried more naive CD4+ cells and greater diversity than aged donors. Strong correlation linked observed beta diversity and percent naive T cells.

In germline, CDR1 is SGDLS, CDR2 YYNGEE. The CDR3 runs 16 residues. Germline trimming cut 4 bases from V and 0 bases from J; bases unmatched to any gene: 7. A J-beta primer mix and a sample-barcoded 5' primer were used in a second PCR of roughly 7 to 12 cycles. TCRdb re-derived calls from the 5' RACE reads in MiXCR, one entry per CDR3 protein. Of 590,000 or so distinct CDR3 sequences detected, roughly 31% appear once; the ten largest clones hold approximately 14%. Source material: blood. The TCR originated in an elderly woman in good health. The chain has TRBV9 and TRBJ1-3, with TRBD1 identical over 7 bases. In nucleotides, the CDR3 is TGTGCCAGCAGCCCTCGGACAGGCCTCTCTGGAAACACCATATATTTT. Translation: CASSPRTGLSGNTIYF. Variable domain in full (rest from reference TRBV9 and TRBJ1-3): DSGVTQTPKHLITATGQRVTLRCSPRSGDLSVYWYQQSLDQGLQFLIQYYNGEERAKGNILERFSAQQFPDLHSELNLSSLELGDSALYFCASSPRTGLSGNTIYFGEGSWLTVV.